These T cell receptor beta chains were read from a single sample in a study of OX40 agonist ivuxolimab in advanced cancers. The table came from immunoSEQ multiplex PCR; TCRdb's copy has only in-frame clones and leaves some out. This table has tens of thousands of clones, roughly 83% appearing once. The sample consisted of CD4+ or CD8+ T cells sorted from blood, taken in a trial of the OX40 agonist ivuxolimab. Receptor source: an adult with an advanced solid tumor such as melanoma, head and neck, liver or kidney cancer. The CDR3 runs from the conserved cysteine through the conserved F or W. The order of the fields is clone size, J gene, D gene, V gene, CDR3 protein, CDR3 DNA. The D gene is left open where the match is weak. Expanded clones get a size class; other rows say once, few or many, or leave the size out.

clone_size: -
j_call: TRBJ2-1
d_call: TRBD2
v_call: TRBV27
cdr3_aa: CASSFTSGTYNEQFF
cdr3_nt: TGTGCCAGCAGTTTTACTAGCGGGACCTACAATGAGCAGTTCTTC

clone_size: -
j_call: TRBJ2-3
d_call: -
v_call: TRBV11-3
cdr3_aa: CASSLEPGSWDTQYF
cdr3_nt: TGTGCCAGCAGCTTAGAGCCTGGGAGTTGGGATACGCAGTATTTT

clone_size: -
j_call: TRBJ1-1
d_call: TRBD1
v_call: TRBV5-1
cdr3_aa: CASSLQGNLNTEAFF
cdr3_nt: TGCGCCAGCAGCTTACAGGGGAACTTGAACACTGAAGCTTTCTTT

clone_size: -
j_call: TRBJ1-2
d_call: -
v_call: TRBV5-1
cdr3_aa: CASSLGQLEYGYTF
cdr3_nt: TGCGCCAGCAGCTTGGGTCAGTTGGAATATGGCTACACCTTC

clone_size: -
j_call: TRBJ1-3
d_call: -
v_call: TRBV5-1
cdr3_aa: CASSLEPFSGNTIYF
cdr3_nt: TGCGCCAGCAGCTTGGAACCTTTCTCTGGAAACACCATATATTTT

clone_size: few
j_call: TRBJ2-3
d_call: -
v_call: TRBV9
cdr3_aa: CASSLGQDTQYF
cdr3_nt: TGTGCCAGCAGCTTAGGGCAAGATACGCAGTATTTT

clone_size: -
j_call: TRBJ1-2
d_call: TRBD1
v_call: TRBV18
cdr3_aa: CASSPRQGDDGYTF
cdr3_nt: TGTGCCAGCTCACCACGACAGGGAGACGACGGCTACACCTTC

clone_size: -
j_call: TRBJ2-4
d_call: -
v_call: TRBV29-1
cdr3_aa: CSVVLYSNIQYF
cdr3_nt: TGCAGCGTTGTTCTGTATTCGAACATTCAGTACTTC

clone_size: -
j_call: TRBJ1-1
d_call: -
v_call: TRBV2
cdr3_aa: CASNGRVEEWDTEAFF
cdr3_nt: TGTGCCAGCAATGGCAGGGTAGAGGAGTGGGACACTGAAGCTTTCTTT

clone_size: -
j_call: TRBJ1-2
d_call: -
v_call: TRBV7-9
cdr3_aa: CASSEGQAGAYGYTF
cdr3_nt: TGTGCCAGCAGCGAGGGACAAGCTGGGGCCTATGGCTACACCTTC

clone_size: -
j_call: TRBJ1-2
d_call: -
v_call: TRBV4-2
cdr3_aa: CASSQDGGADSSYGYTF
cdr3_nt: TGTGCCAGCAGCCAAGACGGAGGGGCCGATTCCTCCTATGGCTACACCTTC

clone_size: -
j_call: TRBJ2-5
d_call: TRBD1
v_call: TRBV4-2
cdr3_aa: CASSSQGAETQYF
cdr3_nt: TGTGCCAGCAGCTCTCAGGGGGCAGAGACCCAGTACTTC

clone_size: -
j_call: TRBJ2-5
d_call: -
v_call: TRBV29-1
cdr3_aa: CSVEDLGLKTQYF
cdr3_nt: TGCAGCGTTGAAGATCTGGGCTTGAAGACCCAGTACTTC

clone_size: -
j_call: TRBJ2-1
d_call: -
v_call: TRBV18
cdr3_aa: CASSPQRDEQFF
cdr3_nt: TGTGCCAGCTCACCACAGAGGGATGAGCAGTTCTTC

clone_size: -
j_call: TRBJ2-2
d_call: -
v_call: TRBV18
cdr3_aa: CASSPTGGGTANTGELFF
cdr3_nt: TGTGCCAGCTCACCAACCGGCGGCGGGACCGCGAACACCGGGGAGCTGTTTTTT

clone_size: -
j_call: TRBJ2-7
d_call: -
v_call: TRBV28
cdr3_aa: CASSLGDIPYEQYF
cdr3_nt: TGTGCCAGCAGTTTAGGGGACATTCCCTACGAGCAGTACTTC

clone_size: few
j_call: TRBJ1-6
d_call: TRBD1
v_call: TRBV19
cdr3_aa: CASSIQGASNSPLHF
cdr3_nt: TGTGCCAGTAGTATACAGGGGGCCTCTAATTCACCCCTCCACTTT